This T cell receptor beta chain was observed in a study of blood T cell repertoires in COVID-19. Generated by immunoSEQ multiplex PCR, the TCRdb table keeps only in-frame clones and is missing some. Of under 110,000 clones detected, 65% to 75% appear once; the ten largest clones hold around 0.92%. This CDR3 is 15 amino acids long. Per the germline V gene, CDR1 is SGHNT and CDR2 is YYREEE (reference sequence). With 0 bases clipped from V and 3 bases from J, the junction kept 2 bases outside the gene matches. The J gene is TRBJ2-4, the V gene TRBV5-4, with TRBD1 matching 8 bases. Sequencing input: peripheral blood. This sequence originates from a human donor with acute or convalescent COVID-19. The donor label of this sample is uncertain. The DNA for the CDR3 is TGTGCCAGCAGCTTGGACGGACAGGGCAAAAACATTCAGTACTTC. It translates to CASSLDGQGKNIQYF.